The next 2 T cell receptor beta chains were all read from a single sample in a study of T cells after yellow fever vaccination (dated by TCRdb to the late 2010s). Receptors were amplified or captured by 5' RACE. Data came from an Illumina HiSeq 2500. TCRdb reprocessing: public reads trimmed at Q25 with fastp, clones called with MiXCR, in-frame beta chains kept. Entries are consolidated by CDR3 protein sequence, retaining the most common genes and DNA. The sample table holds a few hundred thousand distinct CDR3 sequences, of which approximately 5.7% were seen once. Around 16% of the sample lies in the top ten. Per the publication, the treatment or condition label means: live attenuated yellow fever vaccine strain. Source: PBMCs, taken 5 days after the yellow fever booster vaccination. The receptors were sampled from a young man who received the YFV17D yellow fever vaccine.

The rearrangement uses TRBV20-1 and TRBJ2-1; D tentatively reads TRBD1 or TRBD2 (6 bases each). The CDR3 covers 16 residues. V was clipped by 6 bases and J by 4 bases, with 22 bases between them. The germline V gene has CDR1 DFQATT and CDR2 SNEGSKA (reference sequence). CDR3 DNA: TGCAGTGCCGGAGGGGGAGAACCTATGCTGTACAATGAGCAGTTCTTC. This encodes CSAGGGEPMLYNEQFF.

This clonotype came up many times. V gene TRBV3-1 combines with J gene TRBJ2-7; D may be TRBD2 (5 bases). CDR3 length: 12 residues. Trimming stripped 4 bases from V and 4 bases from J, with 8 bases between. Germline V gene lookup returns CDR1 LGHDT and CDR2 YNNKEL (reference sequence). CDR3 loop: CASSPGIYEQYF. The CDR3 nucleotides read TGTGCCAGCAGCCCCGGGATTTACGAGCAGTACTTC.